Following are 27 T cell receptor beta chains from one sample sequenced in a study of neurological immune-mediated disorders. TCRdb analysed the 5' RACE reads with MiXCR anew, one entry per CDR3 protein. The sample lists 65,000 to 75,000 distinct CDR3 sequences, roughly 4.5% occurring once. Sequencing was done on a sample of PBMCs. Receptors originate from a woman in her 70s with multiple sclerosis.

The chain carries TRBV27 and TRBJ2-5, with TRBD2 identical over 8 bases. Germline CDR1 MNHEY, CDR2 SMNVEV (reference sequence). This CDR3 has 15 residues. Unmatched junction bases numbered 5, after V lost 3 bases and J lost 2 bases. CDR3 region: CASSLWLAGQETQYF. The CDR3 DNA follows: TGTGCCAGCAGTTTGTGGTTAGCGGGACAAGAGACCCAGTACTTC.

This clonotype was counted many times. Here the CDR3 reads CASSSPPRTQYF. CDR3 bases: TGTGCCAGCAGTTCCCCACCCAGGACCCAGTACTTC. The rearrangement uses TRBV6-2 or TRBV6-3 and TRBJ2-5, with no clear D. Trimming pared 4 bases from V and 7 bases from J, leaving 10 bases between. CDR1 is MNHEY and CDR2 is SVGEGT in the germline V gene. The CDR3 is 12 residues long.

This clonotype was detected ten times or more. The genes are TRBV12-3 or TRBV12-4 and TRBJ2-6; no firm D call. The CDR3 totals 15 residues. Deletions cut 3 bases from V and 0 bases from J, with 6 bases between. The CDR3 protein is CASSFWDSGANVLTF. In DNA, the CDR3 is TGTGCCAGCAGTTTTTGGGACTCTGGGGCCAACGTCCTGACTTTC.

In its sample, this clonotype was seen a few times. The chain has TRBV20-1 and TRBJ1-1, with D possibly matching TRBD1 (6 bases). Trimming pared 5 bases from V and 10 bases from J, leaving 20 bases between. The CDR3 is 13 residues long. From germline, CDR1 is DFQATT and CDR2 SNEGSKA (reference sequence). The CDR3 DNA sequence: TGCAGTGCTGCGGACAGCACCCGGATTGTAGCTTTCTTT. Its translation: CSAADSTRIVAFF.

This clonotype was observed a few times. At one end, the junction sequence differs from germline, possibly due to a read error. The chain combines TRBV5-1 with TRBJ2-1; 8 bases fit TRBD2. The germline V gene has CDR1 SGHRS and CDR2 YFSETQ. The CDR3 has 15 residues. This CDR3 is CASSLQLADYNAQFF. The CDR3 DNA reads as TGCGCCAGCAGCTTGCAACTAGCGGACTACAATGCGCAGTTCTTC.

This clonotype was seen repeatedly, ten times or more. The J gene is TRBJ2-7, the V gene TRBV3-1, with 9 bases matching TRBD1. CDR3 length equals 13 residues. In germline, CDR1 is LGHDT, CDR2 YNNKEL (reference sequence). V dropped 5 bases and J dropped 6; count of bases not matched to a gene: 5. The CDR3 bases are TGTGCCAGCAGCTCACAGGGGGCCGGCGAGCAGTACTTC. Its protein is CASSSQGAGEQYF.

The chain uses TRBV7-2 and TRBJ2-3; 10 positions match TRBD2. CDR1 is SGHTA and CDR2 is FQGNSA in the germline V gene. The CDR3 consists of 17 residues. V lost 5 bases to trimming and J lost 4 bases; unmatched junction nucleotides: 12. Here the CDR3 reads CASSLTGASGSADTQYF. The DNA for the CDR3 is TGTGCCAGCAGCCTCACGGGGGCTAGCGGGAGTGCAGATACGCAGTATTTT.

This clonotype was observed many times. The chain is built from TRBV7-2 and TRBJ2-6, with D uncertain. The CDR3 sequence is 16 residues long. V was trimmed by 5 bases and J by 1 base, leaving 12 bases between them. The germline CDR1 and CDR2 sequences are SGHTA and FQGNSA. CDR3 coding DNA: TGTGCCAGCAGCCGAAGGACGGCTTCTGGGGCCAACGTCCTGACTTTC. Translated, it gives CASSRRTASGANVLTF. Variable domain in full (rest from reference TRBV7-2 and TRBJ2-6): GAGVSQSPSNKVTEKGKDVELRCDPISGHTALYWYRQSLGQGLEFLIYFQGNSAPDKSGLPSDRFSAERTGGSVSTLTIQRTQQEDSAVYLCASSRRTASGANVLTFGAGSRLTVL.

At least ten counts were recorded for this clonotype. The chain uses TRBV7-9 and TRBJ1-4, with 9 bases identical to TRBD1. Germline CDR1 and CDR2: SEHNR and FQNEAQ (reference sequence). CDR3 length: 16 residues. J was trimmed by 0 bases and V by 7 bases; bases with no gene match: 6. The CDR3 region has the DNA TGTGCCAGCACCAAGACAGGGGGGACAACTAATGAAAAACTGTTTTTT. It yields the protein CASTKTGGTTNEKLFF.

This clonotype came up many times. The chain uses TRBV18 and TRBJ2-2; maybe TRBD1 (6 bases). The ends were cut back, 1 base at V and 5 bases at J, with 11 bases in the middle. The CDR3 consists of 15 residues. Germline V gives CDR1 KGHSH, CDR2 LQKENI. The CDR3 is CASSPLRGDTGELFF. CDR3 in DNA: TGTGCCAGCTCACCACTCAGGGGAGATACCGGGGAGCTGTTTTTT.

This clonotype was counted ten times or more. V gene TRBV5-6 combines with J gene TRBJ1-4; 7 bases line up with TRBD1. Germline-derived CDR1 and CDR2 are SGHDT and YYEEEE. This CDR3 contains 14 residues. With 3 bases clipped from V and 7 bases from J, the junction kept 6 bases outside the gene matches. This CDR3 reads CASSSPTGIEKLFF. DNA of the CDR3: TGTGCCAGCAGCTCCCCGACAGGGATTGAAAAACTGTTTTTT. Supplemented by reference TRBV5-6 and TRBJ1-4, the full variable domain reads DAGVTQSPTHLIKTRGQQVTLRCSPKSGHDTVSWYQQALGQGPQFIFQYYEEEERQRGNFPDRFSGHQFPNYSSELNVNALLLGDSALYLCASSSPTGIEKLFFGSGTQLSVL.

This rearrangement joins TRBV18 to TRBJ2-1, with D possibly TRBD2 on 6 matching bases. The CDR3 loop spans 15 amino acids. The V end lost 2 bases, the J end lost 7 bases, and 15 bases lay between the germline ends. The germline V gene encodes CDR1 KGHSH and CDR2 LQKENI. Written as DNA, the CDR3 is TGTGCCAGCTCACCAAGGGCAGAGGCGGGGAATGAGCAGTTCTTC. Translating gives CASSPRAEAGNEQFF. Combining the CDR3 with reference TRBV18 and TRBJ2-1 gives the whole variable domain NAGVMQNPRHLVRRRGQEARLRCSPMKGHSHVYWYRQLPEEGLKFMVYLQKENIIDESGMPKERFSAEFPKEGPSILRIQQVVRGDSAAYFCASSPRAEAGNEQFFGPGTRLTVL.

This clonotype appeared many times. The CDR3 reads CASSLDPPGPGETQYF. The CDR3 DNA follows: TGCGCCAGCAGCTTGGACCCTCCGGGGCCGGGGGAGACCCAGTACTTC. This chain connects TRBV5-1 to TRBJ2-5, with D perhaps assigned TRBD1 or TRBD2 (5 bases each). V dropped 0 bases and J dropped 5 bases, with 17 bases sitting between them. The CDR3 contains 16 residues. Germline assignment: CDR1 SGHRS and CDR2 YFSETQ.

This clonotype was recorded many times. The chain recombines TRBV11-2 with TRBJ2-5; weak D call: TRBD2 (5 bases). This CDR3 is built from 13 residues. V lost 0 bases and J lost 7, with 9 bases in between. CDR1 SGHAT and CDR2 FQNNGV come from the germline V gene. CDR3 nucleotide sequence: TGTGCCAGCAGCTTAGATGGACGGGGGACCCAGTACTTC. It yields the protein CASSLDGRGTQYF.

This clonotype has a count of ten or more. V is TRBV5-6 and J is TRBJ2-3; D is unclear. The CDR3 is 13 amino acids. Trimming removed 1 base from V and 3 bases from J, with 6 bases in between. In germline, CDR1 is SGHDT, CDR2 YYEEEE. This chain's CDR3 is CASSLLSTDTQYF. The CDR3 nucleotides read TGTGCCAGCAGCTTGTTGAGTACAGATACGCAGTATTTT.

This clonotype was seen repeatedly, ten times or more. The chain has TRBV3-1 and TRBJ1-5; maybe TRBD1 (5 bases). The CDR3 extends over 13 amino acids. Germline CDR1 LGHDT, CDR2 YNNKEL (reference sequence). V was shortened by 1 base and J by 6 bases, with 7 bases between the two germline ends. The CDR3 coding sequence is TGTGCCAGCAGCCAAGGGGGCGGTCAGCCCCAGCATTTT. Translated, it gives CASSQGGGQPQHF.

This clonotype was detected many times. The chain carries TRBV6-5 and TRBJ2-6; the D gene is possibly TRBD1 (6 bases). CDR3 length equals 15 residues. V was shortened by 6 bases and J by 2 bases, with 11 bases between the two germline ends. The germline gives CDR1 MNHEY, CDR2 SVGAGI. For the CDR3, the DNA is TGTGCCAGCAGGGACGAGGGGGCTGGGGCCAACGTCCTGACTTTC. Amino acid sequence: CASRDEGAGANVLTF.

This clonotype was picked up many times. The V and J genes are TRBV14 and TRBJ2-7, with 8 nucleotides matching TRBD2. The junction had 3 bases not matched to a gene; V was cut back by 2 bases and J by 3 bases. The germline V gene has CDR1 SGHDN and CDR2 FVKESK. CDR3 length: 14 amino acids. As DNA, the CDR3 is TGTGCCAGCAGCCAACTAAGCGGGAGCTACGAGCAGTACTTC. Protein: CASSQLSGSYEQYF. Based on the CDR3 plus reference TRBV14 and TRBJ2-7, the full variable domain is EAGVTQFPSHSVIEKGQTVTLRCDPISGHDNLYWYRRVMGKEIKFLLHFVKESKQDESGMPNNRFLAERTGGTYSTLKVQPAELEDSGVYFCASSQLSGSYEQYFGPGTRLTVT.

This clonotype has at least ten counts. The CDR3: CASRQGTGGNEQFF. The CDR3 coding sequence is TGCGCCAGCCGTCAGGGGACAGGTGGGAATGAGCAGTTCTTC. The V and J genes are TRBV5-1 and TRBJ2-1, with TRBD1 matching 8 bases. The CDR3 has 14 amino acids. J lost 7 bases, V lost 7 bases, and 10 bases had no gene match. The V gene's germline CDR1 is SGHRS and CDR2 YFSETQ.

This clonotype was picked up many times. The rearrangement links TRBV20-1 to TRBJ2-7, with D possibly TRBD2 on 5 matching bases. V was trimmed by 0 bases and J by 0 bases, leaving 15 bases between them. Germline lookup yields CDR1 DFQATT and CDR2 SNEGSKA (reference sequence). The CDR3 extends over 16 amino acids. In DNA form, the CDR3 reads TGCAGTGCTAGAGATCCCCAGCGGTCCTCCTCCTACGAGCAGTACTTC. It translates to CSARDPQRSSSYEQYF.

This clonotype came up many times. CDR3 sequence reads: CASSFTEGGSSYNSPLHF. CDR3 DNA: TGTGCCAGCAGCTTTACCGAGGGGGGAAGCTCCTATAATTCACCCCTCCACTTT. V usage is TRBV5-5 and J usage is TRBJ1-6; possibly TRBD1 for D (6 bases). The length of the CDR3 is 18 residues. Trimming cost V 2 bases and J 0 bases, with 15 bases left between them. From germline, CDR1 is SGHKS and CDR2 YYEKEE (reference sequence).

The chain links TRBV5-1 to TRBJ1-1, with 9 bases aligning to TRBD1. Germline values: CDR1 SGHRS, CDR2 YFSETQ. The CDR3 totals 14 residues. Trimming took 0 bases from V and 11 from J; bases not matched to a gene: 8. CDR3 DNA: TGCGCCAGCAGCTTGGGGACAGGGGAGCGCGTGGCTTTCTTT. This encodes CASSLGTGERVAFF.

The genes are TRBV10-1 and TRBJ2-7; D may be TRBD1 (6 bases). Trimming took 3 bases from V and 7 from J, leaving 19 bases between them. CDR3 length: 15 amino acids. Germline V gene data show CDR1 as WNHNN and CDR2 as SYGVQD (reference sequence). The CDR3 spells CASSERTVPEGEQYF. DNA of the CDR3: TGCGCCAGCAGTGAACGGACAGTCCCCGAGGGAGAGCAGTACTTC.

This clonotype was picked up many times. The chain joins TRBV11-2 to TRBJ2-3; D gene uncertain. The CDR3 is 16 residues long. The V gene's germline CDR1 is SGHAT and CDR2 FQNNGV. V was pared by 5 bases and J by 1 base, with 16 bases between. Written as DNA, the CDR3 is TGTGCCAGCAGCCAACAGCCGGCGGTTCGCACAGATACGCAGTATTTT. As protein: CASSQQPAVRTDTQYF. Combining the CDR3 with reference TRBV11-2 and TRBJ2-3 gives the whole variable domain EAGVAQSPRYKIIEKRQSVAFWCNPISGHATLYWYQQILGQGPKLLIQFQNNGVVDDSQLPKDRFSAERLKGVDSTLKIQPAKLEDSAVYLCASSQQPAVRTDTQYFGPGTRLTVL.

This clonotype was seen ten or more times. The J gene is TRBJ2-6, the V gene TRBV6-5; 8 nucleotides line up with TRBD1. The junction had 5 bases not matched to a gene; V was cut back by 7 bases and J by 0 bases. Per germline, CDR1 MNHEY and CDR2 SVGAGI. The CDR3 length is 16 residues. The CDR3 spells CASTHRGDSGANVLTF. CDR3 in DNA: TGTGCCAGCACCCACAGGGGGGACTCTGGGGCCAACGTCCTGACTTTC.

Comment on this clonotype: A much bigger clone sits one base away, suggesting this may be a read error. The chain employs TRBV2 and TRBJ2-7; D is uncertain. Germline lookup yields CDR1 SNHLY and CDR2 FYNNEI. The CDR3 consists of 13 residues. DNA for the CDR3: TGTGCCAGCAGAATACACCTCTCCTACGATCAGTACTTC. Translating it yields CASRIHLSYDQYF.

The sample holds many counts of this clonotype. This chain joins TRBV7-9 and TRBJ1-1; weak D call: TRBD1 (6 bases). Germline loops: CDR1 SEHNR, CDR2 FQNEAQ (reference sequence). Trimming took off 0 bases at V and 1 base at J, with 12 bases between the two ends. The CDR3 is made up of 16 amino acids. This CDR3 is CASSLAPRGTNTEAFF. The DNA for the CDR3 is TGTGCCAGCAGCTTAGCGCCCAGGGGAACGAACACTGAAGCTTTCTTT.